The 23 T cell receptor beta chains below were found in one sample sequenced in a study of cytomegalovirus exposure and HLA in healthy donors. This table comes from immunoSEQ multiplex PCR, and its TCRdb copy is limited to in-frame clones, with some not included. The sample has 150,000 to 200,000 clones, roughly nine tenths seen once. Input material: PBMCs. Receptors were obtained from a woman in her late teens or twenties in good health and CMV-seropositive.

The chain has TRBV4-3 and TRBJ2-1, with D possibly TRBD2 on 5 matching bases. V lost 0 bases to trimming and J lost 6 bases, with 9 bases between them. CDR1 and CDR2 (germline): LGHNA, YSLEER. The CDR3 spans 14 residues. CDR3 residues: CASSQDERANEQFF. CDR3 in DNA: TGCGCCAGCAGCCAAGACGAGAGGGCCAATGAGCAGTTCTTC.

The V and J genes are TRBV6-5 and TRBJ1-1; 10 bases match TRBD1. CDR3 length: 14 amino acids. J was trimmed by 10 bases and V by 4 bases; bases with no gene match: 9. The germline V gene has CDR1 MNHEY and CDR2 SVGAGI. CDR3: CASSFRQGAGVAFF. CDR3 bases: TGTGCCAGCAGTTTCCGACAGGGGGCGGGGGTAGCTTTCTTT.

The J gene is TRBJ1-1, the V gene TRBV18; unclear D gene. The CDR3 runs to 17 residues. Germline loops: CDR1 KGHSH, CDR2 LQKENI. V lost 0 bases, J lost 0 bases, and 14 bases lay in between. CDR3 in DNA: TGTGCCAGCTCACCACCGGGTGGGCAGGAAATGAACACTGAAGCTTTCTTT. Amino acid sequence: CASSPPGGQEMNTEAFF.

The gene calls are TRBV6-5 and TRBJ2-4, with D possibly being TRBD1 (6 bases). The CDR3 is made up of 15 amino acids. Deletions cut 6 bases from V and 4 bases from J, with 16 bases between. Germline loops: CDR1 MNHEY, CDR2 SVGAGI. Here the CDR3 DNA reads TGTGCCAGCAGAGAAACCGGGACAATAAAAAACATTCAGTACTTC. This translates into CASRETGTIKNIQYF.

The gene calls are TRBV7-2 and TRBJ2-3; 8 bases are a match to TRBD2. The CDR3 is 15 amino acids. The V segment lost 5 bases and the J segment 1 base; nucleotides outside the gene matches: 5. In germline, CDR1 is SGHTA, CDR2 FQGNSA. Here the CDR3 DNA reads TGTGCCAGCAGCCCCCTTAGCGGGGGCACAGATACGCAGTATTTT. The encoded protein is CASSPLSGGTDTQYF.

For this clone: Other DNA sequences in the same sample also yield this CDR3. The chain uses TRBV9 and TRBJ2-1; 8 bases line up with TRBD2. This CDR3 is built from 15 residues. The ends lost 2 bases at V and 0 bases at J; junction bases unmatched: 1. From germline, CDR1 is SGDLS and CDR2 YYNGEE. The CDR3 reads CASSVSGSSYNEQFF. The CDR3 DNA is TGTGCCAGCAGCGTCAGCGGGAGCTCCTACAATGAGCAGTTCTTC.

The chain employs TRBV4-1 and TRBJ2-4, with D possibly being TRBD2 (6 bases). Per the germline V gene, CDR1 is MGHRA and CDR2 is YSYEKL. The V gene lost 4 bases and the J gene lost 13 bases, with 29 bases spanning the gap. This CDR3 has 17 amino acids. The CDR3: CASSPTFSLLAKNTQYF. CDR3 nucleotide sequence: TGCGCCAGCAGCCCAACATTCTCTTTACTAGCCAAAAACACCCAGTACTTC.

This chain uses TRBV4-1 with TRBJ1-2, with 7 bases lining up with TRBD1. V shed 3 bases and J 7 bases; nucleotides not matched to a gene: 20. The CDR3 totals 18 residues. CDR1 MGHRA and CDR2 YSYEKL come from the germline V gene. This CDR3 is CASSHPRGGGGLTLGYTF. CDR3 bases: TGCGCCAGCAGCCACCCTAGAGGGGGCGGTGGTCTAACTCTTGGCTACACCTTC.

The V gene is TRBV28, the J gene TRBJ1-5, with 9 bases lining up with TRBD1. Germline V lookup: CDR1 MDHEN, CDR2 SYDVKM. V gave up 6 bases and J gave up 2 bases; unmatched junction bases: 2. The CDR3 contains 14 residues. This CDR3 is CASSRDRGNQPQHF. The CDR3 DNA reads TGTGCCAGCAGCCGGGACAGGGGCAATCAGCCCCAGCATTTT.

V gene TRBV27 combines with J gene TRBJ2-1, with D perhaps TRBD2 (6 bases). CDR3 length equals 16 residues. Germline V gives CDR1 MNHEY, CDR2 SMNVEV (reference sequence). V was cut by 0 bases and J by 0 bases, with 9 bases left in between. The CDR3 bases are TGTGCCAGCAGTTTATCGGTCGGGAGCTCCTACAATGAGCAGTTCTTC. It specifies CASSLSVGSSYNEQFF.

This chain uses TRBV6-5 with TRBJ1-2, with D hard to call. The CDR3 runs to 11 residues. Trimming cost V 2 bases and J 8 bases, with 6 bases left between them. Germline CDR1 is MNHEY and CDR2 is SVGAGI. The CDR3 protein is CASSYGEGYTF. As DNA, the CDR3 is TGTGCCAGCAGTTACGGTGAGGGCTACACCTTC.

J is TRBJ2-3 and V is TRBV5-4; possible D gene TRBD2, 6 bases. Trimming cost V 6 bases and J 1 base, with 18 bases left between them. The CDR3 length is 16 residues. Germline lookup yields CDR1 SGHNT and CDR2 YYREEE (reference sequence). The CDR3 reads CASTKLGEAGTDTQYF. The CDR3 DNA follows: TGTGCCAGCACTAAATTAGGGGAGGCAGGCACAGATACGCAGTATTTT.

This clone was observed a single time. The V call is TRBV6-4, the J call TRBJ2-1, with 9 bases identical to TRBD2. V gave up 0 bases and J gave up 5 bases; unmatched junction bases: 11. Germline V gene data show CDR1 as MRHNA and CDR2 as SNTAGT. There are 18 residues in the CDR3. CDR3 residues: CASSDSIAAGGLHNEQFF. The CDR3 nucleotides are TGTGCCAGCAGTGACTCGATAGCGGCGGGGGGGCTCCACAATGAGCAGTTCTTC.

The chain is built from TRBV27 and TRBJ1-1; 7 bases line up with TRBD1. This CDR3 region has 15 residues. Germline CDR1 is MNHEY and CDR2 is SMNVEV (reference sequence). Trimming took 5 bases from V and 5 from J; bases not matched to a gene: 11. CDR3 protein: CASSTPGQTPTEAFF. CDR3 nucleotides: TGTGCCAGCAGTACACCGGGACAGACCCCTACTGAAGCTTTCTTT.

The chain uses TRBV30 and TRBJ1-3; a weak D match, TRBD1 (6 bases). Trimming left V 4 bases short and J 0 bases short, with 13 bases between. Per germline, CDR1 GTSNPN and CDR2 SVGIG (reference sequence). The CDR3 is 15 residues long. The CDR3 spells CAWITGRISGNTIYF. CDR3 sequence (DNA): TGTGCCTGGATAACAGGGCGGATCTCTGGAAACACCATATATTTT.

This clone showed up just once. The chain combines TRBV5-5 with TRBJ1-4; 7 bases fit TRBD1. Germline V lookup: CDR1 SGHKS, CDR2 YYEKEE (reference sequence). J lost 0 bases, V lost 4 bases, and 12 bases had no gene match. This CDR3 contains 18 residues. The CDR3 DNA follows: TGTGCCAGCAGCCACCTCCTGACAGGGCGGGCAACTAATGAAAAACTGTTTTTT. Protein sequence: CASSHLLTGRATNEKLFF.

V usage is TRBV27 and J usage is TRBJ2-5, with D possibly matching TRBD1 (6 bases). The length of the CDR3 is 14 residues. The germline V and J ends were trimmed by 6 bases and 5 bases, with 16 bases remaining between them. Germline values: CDR1 MNHEY, CDR2 SMNVEV (reference sequence). The chain's CDR3 is CASSYTSQGETQYF. DNA of the CDR3: TGTGCCAGCAGCTATACTAGTCAGGGGGAGACCCAGTACTTC.

V is TRBV28 and J is TRBJ1-5; no reliable D call. The germline CDR1 and CDR2 sequences are MDHEN and SYDVKM. Trimming shortened V by 6 bases and J by 4 bases, and 19 bases separated the two germline ends. This CDR3 is built from 16 residues. CDR3 bases: TGTGCCAGCAGCCCCGGAGTGGAGGGCATAAATCAGCCCCAGCATTTT. Translating it yields CASSPGVEGINQPQHF.

This rearrangement joins TRBV18 to TRBJ2-5, with 7 bases that match TRBD1. V was pared by 4 bases and J by 7 bases, with 15 bases of the junction left unmatched. The CDR3 covers 16 residues. Germline loops: CDR1 KGHSH, CDR2 LQKENI. CDR3 DNA sequence: TGTGCCAGCTCACAAGACAGGGCCGGGCGCTACGGGACCCAGTACTTC. This encodes CASSQDRAGRYGTQYF.

The CDR3 DNA sequence: TGTGCCAGCAGCTTAGAAGGAGGGATGAACACTGAAGCTTTCTTT. Its protein is CASSLEGGMNTEAFF. The chain employs TRBV11-2 and TRBJ1-1; D gene ambiguous. The CDR3 covers 15 residues. Germline-derived CDR1 and CDR2 are SGHAT and FQNNGV. V lost 0 bases and J lost 0, with 8 bases in between.

The V call is TRBV2, the J call TRBJ1-4, with TRBD1 matching 7 bases. The CDR3 loop spans 15 amino acids. V shed 4 bases, J shed 4 bases, and the junction held 6 bases outside the gene matches. Germline loops: CDR1 SNHLY, CDR2 FYNNEI. The CDR3 nucleotides are TGTGCCAGCAGTGGGGACAGACTAGTTAATGAAAAACTGTTTTTT. This translates into CASSGDRLVNEKLFF.

V and J are TRBV9 and TRBJ2-1; D unclear. Trimming left V 0 bases short and J 0 bases short, with 13 bases between. CDR3 length: 17 amino acids. Germline V lookup: CDR1 SGDLS, CDR2 YYNGEE. CDR3 residues: CASSVELETSSYNEQFF. The CDR3 DNA reads as TGTGCCAGCAGCGTAGAATTGGAGACGAGCTCCTACAATGAGCAGTTCTTC.

This clone was counted once. The J gene is TRBJ2-7, the V gene TRBV27; D gene ambiguous. Germline lookup yields CDR1 MNHEY and CDR2 SMNVEV (reference sequence). The germline V and J ends were trimmed by 8 bases and 7 bases, with 21 bases remaining between them. The CDR3 loop spans 14 amino acids. CDR3 residues: CASSRSFGKVEQYF. The CDR3 DNA reads TGTGCCAGCTCCCGTAGCTTTGGTAAAGTGGAGCAGTACTTC.